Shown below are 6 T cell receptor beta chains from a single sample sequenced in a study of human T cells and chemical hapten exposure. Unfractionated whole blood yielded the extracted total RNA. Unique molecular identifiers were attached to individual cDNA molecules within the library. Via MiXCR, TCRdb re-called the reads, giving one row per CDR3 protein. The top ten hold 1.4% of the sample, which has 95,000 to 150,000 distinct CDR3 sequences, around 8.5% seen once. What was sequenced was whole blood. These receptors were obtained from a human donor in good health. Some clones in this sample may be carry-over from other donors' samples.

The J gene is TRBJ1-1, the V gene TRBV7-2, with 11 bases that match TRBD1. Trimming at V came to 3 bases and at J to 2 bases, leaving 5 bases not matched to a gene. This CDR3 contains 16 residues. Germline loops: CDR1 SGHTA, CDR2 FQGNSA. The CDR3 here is CASSFPGTGGNTEAFF. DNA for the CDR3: TGTGCCAGCAGCTTTCCCGGGACAGGGGGTAACACTGAAGCTTTCTTT.

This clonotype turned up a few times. Here the CDR3 reads CASSLQRSTGVWETQYF. CDR3 in DNA: TGTGCCAGCAGTTTACAACGTAGTACGGGTGTGTGGGAGACCCAGTACTTC. J is TRBJ2-5 and V is TRBV27; no clear D gene. Per germline, CDR1 MNHEY and CDR2 SMNVEV (reference sequence). The V end lost 2 bases, the J end lost 5 bases, and 21 bases lay between the germline ends. This CDR3 region has 17 residues.

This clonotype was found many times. CDR3 loop: CASSQDLQGDYNEQFF. DNA for the CDR3: TGTGCCAGCAGCCAAGATTTACAGGGTGACTACAATGAGCAGTTCTTC. The J gene is TRBJ2-1, the V gene TRBV3-2; the table's D call, TRBD1, has no DNA check behind it. TRBV3-2 is a listed pseudogene. CDR3 length: 16 amino acids.

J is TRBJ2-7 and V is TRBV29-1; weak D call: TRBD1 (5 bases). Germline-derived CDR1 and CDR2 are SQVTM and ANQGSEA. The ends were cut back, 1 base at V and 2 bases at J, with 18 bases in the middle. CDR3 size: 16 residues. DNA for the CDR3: TGCAGCGTTGAAGTAGTTGGGCAGGGATCGGCCTACGAGCAGTACTTC. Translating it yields CSVEVVGQGSAYEQYF.

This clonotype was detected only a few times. CDR3 sequence (DNA): TGCGCCAGCAGCTTATCTGGGGACAGGCGAAGAGTGAACACTGAAGCTTTCTTT. Its translation is CASSLSGDRRRVNTEAFF. The V and J genes are TRBV5-1 and TRBJ1-1, with 8 bases aligning to TRBD1. The CDR3 contains 18 residues. The V gene end was trimmed by 2 bases and the J gene end by 0 bases; junction bases not matched to a gene: 12. From germline, CDR1 is SGHRS and CDR2 YFSETQ. Full variable domain (missing parts from reference TRBV5-1 and TRBJ1-1): KAGVTQTPRYLIKTRGQQVTLSCSPISGHRSVSWYQQTPGQGLQFLFEYFSETQRNKGNFPGRFSGRQFSNSRSEMNVSTLELGDSALYLCASSLSGDRRRVNTEAFFGQGTRLTVV.

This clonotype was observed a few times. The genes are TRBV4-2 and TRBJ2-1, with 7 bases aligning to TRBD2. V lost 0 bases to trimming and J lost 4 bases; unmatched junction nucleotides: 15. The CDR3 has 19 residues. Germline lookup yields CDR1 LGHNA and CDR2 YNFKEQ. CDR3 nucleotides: TGTGCCAGCAGCCAAGATAGGAAAGAAATGCGGGAGTCGTACAATGAGCAGTTCTTC. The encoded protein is CASSQDRKEMRESYNEQFF.